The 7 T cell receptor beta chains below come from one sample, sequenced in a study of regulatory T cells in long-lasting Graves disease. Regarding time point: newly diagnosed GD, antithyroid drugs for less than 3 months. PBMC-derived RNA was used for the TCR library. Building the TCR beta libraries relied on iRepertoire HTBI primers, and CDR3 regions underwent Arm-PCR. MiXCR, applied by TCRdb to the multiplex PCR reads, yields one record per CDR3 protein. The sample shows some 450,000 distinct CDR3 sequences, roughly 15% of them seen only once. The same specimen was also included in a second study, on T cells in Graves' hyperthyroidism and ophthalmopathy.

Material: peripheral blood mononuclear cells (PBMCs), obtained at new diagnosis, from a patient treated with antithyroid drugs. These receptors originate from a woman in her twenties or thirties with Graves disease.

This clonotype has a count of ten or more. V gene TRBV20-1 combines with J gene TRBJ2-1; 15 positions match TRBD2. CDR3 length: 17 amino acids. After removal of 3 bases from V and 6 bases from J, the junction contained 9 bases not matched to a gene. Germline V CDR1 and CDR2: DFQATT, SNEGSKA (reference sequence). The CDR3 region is CSARGTGTSGRTNEQFF. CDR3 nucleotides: TGCAGTGCTAGGGGGACAGGGACTAGCGGGAGGACCAATGAGCAGTTCTTC.

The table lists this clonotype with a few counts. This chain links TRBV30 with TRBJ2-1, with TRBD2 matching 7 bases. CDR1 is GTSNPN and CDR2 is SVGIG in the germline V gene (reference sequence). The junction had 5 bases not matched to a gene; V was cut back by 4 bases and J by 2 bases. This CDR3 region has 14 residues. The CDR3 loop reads CAWTPREAYNEQFF. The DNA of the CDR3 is TGTGCCTGGACACCCCGGGAGGCCTACAATGAGCAGTTCTTC.

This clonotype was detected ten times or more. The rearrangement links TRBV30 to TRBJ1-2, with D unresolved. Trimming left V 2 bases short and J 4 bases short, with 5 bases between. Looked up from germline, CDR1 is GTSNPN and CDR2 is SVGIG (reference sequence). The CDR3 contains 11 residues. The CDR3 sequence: CAWSQRYGYTF. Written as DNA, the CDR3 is TGTGCCTGGAGTCAGCGCTATGGCTACACCTTC. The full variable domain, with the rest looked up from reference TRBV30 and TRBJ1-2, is SQTIHQWPATLVQPVGSPLSLECTVEGTSNPNLYWYRQAAGRGLQLLFYSVGIGQISSEVPQNLSASRPQDRQFILSSKKLLLSDSGFYLCAWSQRYGYTFGSGTRLTVV.

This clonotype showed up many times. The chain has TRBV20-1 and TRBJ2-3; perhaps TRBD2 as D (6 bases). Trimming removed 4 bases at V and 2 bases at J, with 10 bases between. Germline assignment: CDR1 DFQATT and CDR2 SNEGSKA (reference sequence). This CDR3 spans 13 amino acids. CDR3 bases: TGCAGTGCTATCAGGGAGGACACAGATACGCAGTATTTT. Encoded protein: CSAIREDTDTQYF.

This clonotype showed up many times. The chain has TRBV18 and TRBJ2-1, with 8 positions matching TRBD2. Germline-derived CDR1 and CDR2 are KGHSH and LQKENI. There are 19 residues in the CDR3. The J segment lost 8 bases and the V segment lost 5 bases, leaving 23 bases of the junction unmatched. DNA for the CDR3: TGTGCCAGCTCAACTCAGGGAAAAGCGGGAGCGTTCTGGGGGGATGAGCAGTTCTTC. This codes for CASSTQGKAGAFWGDEQFF.

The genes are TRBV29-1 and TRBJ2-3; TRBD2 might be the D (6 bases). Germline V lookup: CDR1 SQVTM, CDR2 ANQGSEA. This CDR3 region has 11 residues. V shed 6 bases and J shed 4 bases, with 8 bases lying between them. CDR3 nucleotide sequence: TGCAGCGTACCGGGGGCAGATACGCAGTATTTT. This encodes CSVPGADTQYF.

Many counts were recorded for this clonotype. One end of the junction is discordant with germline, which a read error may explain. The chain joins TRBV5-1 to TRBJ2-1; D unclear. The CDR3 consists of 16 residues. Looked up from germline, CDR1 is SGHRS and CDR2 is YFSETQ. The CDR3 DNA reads TGTGCCAGCAGTTTTCTACTGCGGAGCTCCTACAATGAGCAGTTCTTC. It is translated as CASSFLLRSSYNEQFF. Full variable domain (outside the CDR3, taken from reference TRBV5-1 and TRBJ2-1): KAGVTQTPRYLIKTRGQQVTLSCSPISGHRSVSWYQQTPGQGLQFLFEYFSETQRNKGNFPGRFSGRQFSNSRSEMNVSTLELGDSALYLCASSFLLRSSYNEQFFGPGTRLTVL.